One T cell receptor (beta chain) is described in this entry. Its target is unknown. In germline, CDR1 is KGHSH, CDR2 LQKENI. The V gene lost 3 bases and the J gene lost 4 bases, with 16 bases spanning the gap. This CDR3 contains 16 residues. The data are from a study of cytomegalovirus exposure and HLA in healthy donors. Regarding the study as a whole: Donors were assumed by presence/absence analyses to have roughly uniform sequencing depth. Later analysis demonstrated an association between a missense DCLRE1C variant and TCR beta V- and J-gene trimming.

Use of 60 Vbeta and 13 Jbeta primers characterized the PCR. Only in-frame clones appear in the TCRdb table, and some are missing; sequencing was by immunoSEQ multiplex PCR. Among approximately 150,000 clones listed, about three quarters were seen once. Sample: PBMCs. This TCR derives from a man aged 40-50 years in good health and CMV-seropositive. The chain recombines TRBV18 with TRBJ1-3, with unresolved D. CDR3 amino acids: CASSPSGLNGGNTIYF. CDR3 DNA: TGTGCCAGCTCACCGTCGGGGTTGAACGGGGGAAACACCATATATTTT. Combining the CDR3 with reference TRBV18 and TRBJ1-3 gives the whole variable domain NAGVMQNPRHLVRRRGQEARLRCSPMKGHSHVYWYRQLPEEGLKFMVYLQKENIIDESGMPKERFSAEFPKEGPSILRIQQVVRGDSAAYFCASSPSGLNGGNTIYFGEGSWLTVV.